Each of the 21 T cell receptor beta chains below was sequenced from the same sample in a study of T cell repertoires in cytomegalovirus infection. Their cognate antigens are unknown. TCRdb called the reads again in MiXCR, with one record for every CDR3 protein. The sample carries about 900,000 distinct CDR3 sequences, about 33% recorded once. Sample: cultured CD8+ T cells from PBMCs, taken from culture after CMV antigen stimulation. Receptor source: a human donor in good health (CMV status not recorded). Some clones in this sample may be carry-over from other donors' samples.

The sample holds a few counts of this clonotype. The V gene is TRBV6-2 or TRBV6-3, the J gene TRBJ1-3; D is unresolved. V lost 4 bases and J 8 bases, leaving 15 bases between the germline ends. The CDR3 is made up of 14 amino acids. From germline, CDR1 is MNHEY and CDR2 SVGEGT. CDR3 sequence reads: CASSSAPGIYTIYF. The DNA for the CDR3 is TGTGCCAGCAGTTCCGCCCCCGGGATCTACACCATATATTTT.

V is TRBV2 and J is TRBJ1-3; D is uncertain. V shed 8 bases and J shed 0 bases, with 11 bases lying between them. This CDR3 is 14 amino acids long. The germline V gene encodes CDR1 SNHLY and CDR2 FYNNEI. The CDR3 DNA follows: TGTGCCAGCCGCGGTGGATACTCTGGAAACACCATATATTTT. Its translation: CASRGGYSGNTIYF.

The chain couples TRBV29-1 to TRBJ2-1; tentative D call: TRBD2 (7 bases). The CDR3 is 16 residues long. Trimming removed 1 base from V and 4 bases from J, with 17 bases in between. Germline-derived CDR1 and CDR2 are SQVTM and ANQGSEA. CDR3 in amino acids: CSVEGIGGAAYNEQFF. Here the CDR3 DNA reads TGCAGCGTTGAAGGGATTGGGGGGGCAGCGTACAATGAGCAGTTCTTC.

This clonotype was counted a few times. CDR3 DNA: TGTGCCAGCAGACCCTTGAGCTCCTATAATTCACCCCTCCACTTT. Residues: CASRPLSSYNSPLHF. J is TRBJ1-6 and V is TRBV2, with unresolved D. There are 15 residues in the CDR3. Germline CDR1 is SNHLY and CDR2 is FYNNEI. V lost 6 bases and J 0 bases, leaving 9 bases between the germline ends.

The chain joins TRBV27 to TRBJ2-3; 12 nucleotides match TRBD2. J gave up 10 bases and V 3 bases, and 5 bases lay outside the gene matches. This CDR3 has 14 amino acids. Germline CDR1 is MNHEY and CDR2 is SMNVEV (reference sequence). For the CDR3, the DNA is TGTGCCAGCAGTTTTGGACTAGCGGGGCCGTCGCAGTATTTT. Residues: CASSFGLAGPSQYF.

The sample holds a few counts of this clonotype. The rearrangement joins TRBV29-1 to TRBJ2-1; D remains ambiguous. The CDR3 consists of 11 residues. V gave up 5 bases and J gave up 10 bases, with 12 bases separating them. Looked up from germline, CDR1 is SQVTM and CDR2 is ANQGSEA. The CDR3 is CSVPDPTEQFF. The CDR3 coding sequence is TGCAGCGTTCCTGACCCGACAGAGCAGTTCTTC.

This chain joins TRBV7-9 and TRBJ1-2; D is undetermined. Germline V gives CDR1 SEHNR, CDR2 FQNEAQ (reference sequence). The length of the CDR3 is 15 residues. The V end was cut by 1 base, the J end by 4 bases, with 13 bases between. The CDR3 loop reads CASSLESTTTYGYTF. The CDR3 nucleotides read TGTGCCAGCAGCTTAGAATCTACAACCACCTATGGCTACACCTTC.

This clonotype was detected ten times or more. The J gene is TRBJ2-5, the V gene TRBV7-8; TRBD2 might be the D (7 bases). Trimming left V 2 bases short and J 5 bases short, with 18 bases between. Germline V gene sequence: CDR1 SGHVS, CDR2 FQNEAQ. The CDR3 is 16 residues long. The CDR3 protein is CASSLRAGALEETQYF. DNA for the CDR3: TGTGCCAGCAGCTTAAGGGCGGGGGCCCTGGAGGAGACCCAGTACTTC.

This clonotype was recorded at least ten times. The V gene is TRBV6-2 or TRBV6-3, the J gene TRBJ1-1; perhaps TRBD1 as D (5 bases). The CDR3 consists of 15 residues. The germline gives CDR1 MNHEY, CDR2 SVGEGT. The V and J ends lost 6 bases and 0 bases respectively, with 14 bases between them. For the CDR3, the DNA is TGTGCCAGCAGAGAGGGGCAGGGTGTGAACACTGAAGCTTTCTTT. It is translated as CASREGQGVNTEAFF.

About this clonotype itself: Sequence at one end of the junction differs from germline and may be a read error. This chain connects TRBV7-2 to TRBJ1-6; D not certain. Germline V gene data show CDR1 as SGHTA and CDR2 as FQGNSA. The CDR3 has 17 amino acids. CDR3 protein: CASNLSSPPILDSPLHF. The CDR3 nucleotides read TGTGCCAGCAACTTATCGAGTCCCCCTATATTGGATTCACCCCTCCACTTT.

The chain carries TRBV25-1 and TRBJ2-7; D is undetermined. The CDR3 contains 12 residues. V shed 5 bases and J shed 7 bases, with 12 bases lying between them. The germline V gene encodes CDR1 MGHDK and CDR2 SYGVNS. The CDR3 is CASSKSGQEQYF. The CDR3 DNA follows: TGTGCCAGCAGTAAATCTGGGCAGGAGCAGTACTTC.

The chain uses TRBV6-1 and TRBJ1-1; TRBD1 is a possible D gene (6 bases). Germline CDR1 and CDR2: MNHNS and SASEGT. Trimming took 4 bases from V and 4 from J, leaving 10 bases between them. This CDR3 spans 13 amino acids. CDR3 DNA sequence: TGTGCCAGCAGTGGGACAGCGATCACTGAAGCTTTCTTT. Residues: CASSGTAITEAFF.

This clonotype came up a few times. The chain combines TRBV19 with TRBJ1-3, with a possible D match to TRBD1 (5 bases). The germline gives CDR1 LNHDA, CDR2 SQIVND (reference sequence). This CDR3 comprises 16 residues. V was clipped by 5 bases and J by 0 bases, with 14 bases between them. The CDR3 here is CASSWDSGSSGNTIYF. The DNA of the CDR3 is TGTGCCAGTAGTTGGGACTCGGGTAGCTCTGGAAACACCATATATTTT. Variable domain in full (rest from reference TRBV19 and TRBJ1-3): DGGITQSPKYLFRKEGQNVTLSCEQNLNHDAMYWYRQDPGQGLRLIYYSQIVNDFQKGDIAEGYSVSREKKESFPLTVTSAQKNPTAFYLCASSWDSGSSGNTIYFGEGSWLTVV.

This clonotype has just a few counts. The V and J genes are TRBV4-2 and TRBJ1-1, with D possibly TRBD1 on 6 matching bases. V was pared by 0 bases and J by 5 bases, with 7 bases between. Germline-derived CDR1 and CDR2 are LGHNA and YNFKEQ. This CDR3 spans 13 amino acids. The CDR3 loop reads CASSQEGQTEAFF. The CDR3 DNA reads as TGTGCCAGCAGCCAAGAAGGACAGACTGAAGCTTTCTTT.

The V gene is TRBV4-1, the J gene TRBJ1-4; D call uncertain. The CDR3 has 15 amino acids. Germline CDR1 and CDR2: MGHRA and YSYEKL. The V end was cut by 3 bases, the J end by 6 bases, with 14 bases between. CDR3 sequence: CASSHAPPAYEKLFF. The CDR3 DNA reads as TGCGCCAGCAGCCACGCACCCCCGGCTTATGAAAAACTGTTTTTT.

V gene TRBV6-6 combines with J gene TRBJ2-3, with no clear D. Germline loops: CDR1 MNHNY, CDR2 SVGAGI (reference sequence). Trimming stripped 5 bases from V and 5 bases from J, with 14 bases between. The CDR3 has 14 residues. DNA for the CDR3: TGTGCCAGCAGTAAAGAAGTTGTTGTAGATACGCAGTATTTT. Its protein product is CASSKEVVVDTQYF.

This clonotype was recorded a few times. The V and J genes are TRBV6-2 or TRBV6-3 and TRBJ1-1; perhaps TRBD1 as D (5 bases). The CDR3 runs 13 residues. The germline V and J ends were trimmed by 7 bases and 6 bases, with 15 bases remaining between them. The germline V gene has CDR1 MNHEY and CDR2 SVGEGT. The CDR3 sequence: CASTSTGGPEAFF. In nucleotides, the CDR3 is TGTGCCAGCACCTCCACAGGCGGCCCTGAAGCTTTCTTT.

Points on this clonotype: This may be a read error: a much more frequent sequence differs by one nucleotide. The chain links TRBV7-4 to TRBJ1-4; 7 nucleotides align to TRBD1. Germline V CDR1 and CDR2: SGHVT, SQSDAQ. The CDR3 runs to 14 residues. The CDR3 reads CGSSFDRAWEKLFF. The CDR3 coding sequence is TGTGGCAGCAGCTTCGACAGGGCTTGGGAAAAACTGTTTTTT. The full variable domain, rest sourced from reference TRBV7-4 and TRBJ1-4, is GAGVSQSPRYKVAKRGRDVALRCDSISGHVTLYWYRQTLGQGSEVLTYSQSDAQRDKSGRPSGRFSAERPERSVSTLKIQRTEQGDSAVYLCGSSFDRAWEKLFFGSGTQLSVL.

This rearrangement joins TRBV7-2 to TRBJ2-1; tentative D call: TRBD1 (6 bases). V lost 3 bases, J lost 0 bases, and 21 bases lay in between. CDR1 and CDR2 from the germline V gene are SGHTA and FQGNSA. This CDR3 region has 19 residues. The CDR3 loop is CASSFKGVAIFSSYNEQFF. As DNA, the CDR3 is TGTGCCAGCAGCTTTAAGGGGGTCGCCATCTTTAGCTCCTACAATGAGCAGTTCTTC.

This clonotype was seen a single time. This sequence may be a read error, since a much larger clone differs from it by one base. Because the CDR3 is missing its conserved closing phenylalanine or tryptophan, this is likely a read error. CDR3 sequence reads: CASSELRTSGGANTGELFY. In DNA form, the CDR3 reads TGTGCCAGCAGTGAATTGAGGACTAGCGGGGGGGCGAACACCGGGGAGCTGTTTTAT. The chain couples TRBV25-1 to TRBJ2-2; 15 bases line up with TRBD2. CDR1 is MGHDK, CDR2 SYGVNS, per germline. The CDR3 is 19 residues long. Unmatched junction bases numbered 3, after V lost 1 base and J lost 0 bases.

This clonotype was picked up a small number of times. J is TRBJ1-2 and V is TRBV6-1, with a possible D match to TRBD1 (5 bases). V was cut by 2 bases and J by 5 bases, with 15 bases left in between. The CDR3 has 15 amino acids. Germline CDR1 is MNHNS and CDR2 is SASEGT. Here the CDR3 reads CASSETGIPGYGYTF. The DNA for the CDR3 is TGTGCCAGCAGTGAAACGGGGATCCCAGGGTATGGCTACACCTTC.